Listed here are 18 T cell receptor beta chains from one sample, sequenced in a study of CD8 T cells in Susac syndrome. RNA totalling about 0.5 to 1 ug underwent reverse transcription with random hexamers. TCRdb independently ran MiXCR on the immunoSEQ multiplex PCR reads; one entry per CDR3 protein. The sample includes about 120,000 distinct CDR3 sequences, just under 95% seen only once; the top ten take 0.28%. Material for sequencing was CD8+ T cells from PBMCs. These receptors came from a human donor with Susac syndrome.

This clonotype was seen just once. J is TRBJ2-3 and V is TRBV5-6, with D perhaps matching TRBD1 (6 bases). Germline assignment: CDR1 SGHDT and CDR2 YYEEEE. Trimming left V 5 bases short and J 0 bases short, with 10 bases between. The CDR3 has 14 residues. CDR3 sequence: CASSRGSSTDTQYF. CDR3 DNA sequence: TGTGCCAGCAGTAGGGGGTCTAGCACAGATACGCAGTATTTT.

This chain uses TRBV19 with TRBJ2-5; TRBD1 aligns across 8 bases. J was trimmed by 11 bases and V by 4 bases; bases with no gene match: 9. CDR3 size: 13 residues. Germline CDR1 and CDR2: LNHDA and SQIVND (reference sequence). CDR3 loop: CASSTGQGRVQYF. In nucleotides, the CDR3 is TGTGCCAGTAGTACTGGACAGGGACGTGTGCAGTACTTC.

CDR3 DNA: TGTGCCAGCAGCTTGGGGGTTTTCATTAATGAGCAGTTCTTC. It translates to CASSLGVFINEQFF. V is TRBV5-4 and J is TRBJ2-1; D is undetermined. From germline, CDR1 is SGHNT and CDR2 YYREEE (reference sequence). The CDR3 totals 14 residues. V lost 0 bases to trimming and J lost 7 bases, with 11 bases between them. Variable domain in full (rest from reference TRBV5-4 and TRBJ2-1): ETGVTQSPTHLIKTRGQQVTLRCSSQSGHNTVSWYQQALGQGPQFIFQYYREEENGRGNFPPRFSGLQFPNYSSELNVNALELDDSALYLCASSLGVFINEQFFGPGTRLTVL.

V gene TRBV13 combines with J gene TRBJ1-1; D is unresolved. V shed 0 bases and J shed 6 bases, with 8 bases lying between them. Germline V gene data show CDR1 as PRHDT and CDR2 as FYEKMQ (reference sequence). The CDR3 covers 13 residues. DNA for the CDR3: TGTGCCAGCAGCTTAGGCATCCCCCCTGAAGCTTTCTTT. Translating gives CASSLGIPPEAFF.

This chain joins TRBV9 and TRBJ1-4; 8 nucleotides match TRBD1. The ends lost 5 bases at V and 8 bases at J; junction bases unmatched: 8. Germline V gene data show CDR1 as SGDLS and CDR2 as YYNGEE. CDR3 size: 14 residues. CDR3 sequence: CASSGESGGEKLFF. The DNA for the CDR3 is TGTGCCAGCAGTGGAGAGTCAGGGGGCGAAAAACTGTTTTTT.

The V call is TRBV6-1, the J call TRBJ1-1; D is undetermined. V was clipped by 1 base and J by 1 base, with 4 bases between them. This CDR3 is built from 13 residues. The germline gives CDR1 MNHNS, CDR2 SASEGT. In nucleotides, the CDR3 is TGTGCCAGCAGTGAAGAACAGAACACTGAAGCTTTCTTT. It codes for CASSEEQNTEAFF.

The chain couples TRBV7-9 to TRBJ1-1, with D possibly being TRBD1 (5 bases). Germline lookup yields CDR1 SEHNR and CDR2 FQNEAQ (reference sequence). The germline V and J ends were trimmed by 5 bases and 1 base, with 11 bases remaining between them. The CDR3 is 14 amino acids. This chain's CDR3 is CASSRGRQNTEAFF. In nucleotides, the CDR3 is TGTGCCAGCAGCCGGGGACGGCAGAACACTGAAGCTTTCTTT. The variable domain in full, with the rest retrieved from reference TRBV7-9 and TRBJ1-1, is DTGVSQNPRHKITKRGQNVTFRCDPISEHNRLYWYRQTLGQGPEFLTYFQNEAQLEKSRLLSDRFSAERPKGSFSTLEIQRTEQGDSAMYLCASSRGRQNTEAFFGQGTRLTVV.

This clonotype was recorded a few times. The genes are TRBV5-4 and TRBJ2-1; 8 bases map to TRBD1. Germline CDR1 reads SGHNT; CDR2 reads YYREEE (reference sequence). The CDR3 spans 14 residues. V was pared by 0 bases and J by 4 bases, with 0 bases of the junction left unmatched. The DNA of the CDR3 is TGTGCCAGCAGCTTGGACAGGGGGTACAATGAGCAGTTCTTC. Translated, it gives CASSLDRGYNEQFF.

The V call is TRBV4-2, the J call TRBJ2-7, with D tentatively TRBD2 (6 bases). The germline gives CDR1 LGHNA, CDR2 YNFKEQ. This CDR3 has 16 residues. The V and J ends lost 0 bases and 2 bases respectively, with 14 bases between them. The CDR3 loop is CASSQEEGEGTYEQYF. For the CDR3, the DNA is TGTGCCAGCAGCCAAGAGGAGGGCGAAGGAACCTACGAGCAGTACTTC.

The chain is built from TRBV5-4 and TRBJ2-3; tentatively, D is TRBD2 (5 bases). The germline V gene has CDR1 SGHNT and CDR2 YYREEE (reference sequence). This CDR3 has 13 amino acids. V was cut by 4 bases and J by 7 bases, with 13 bases left in between. CDR3 loop: CASSDTERNTQYF. DNA for the CDR3: TGTGCCAGCAGCGATACTGAGCGGAATACGCAGTATTTT.

This chain joins TRBV5-4 and TRBJ2-1; 8 nucleotides line up with TRBD2. V trimming: 4 bases; J trimming: 5 bases; junction bases outside the gene matches: 8. Germline CDR1 reads SGHNT; CDR2 reads YYREEE (reference sequence). The CDR3 spans 15 residues. CDR3 coding DNA: TGTGCCAGCAGCCCGAGTAGCGGGGCAAACAATGAGCAGTTCTTC. Its protein product is CASSPSSGANNEQFF.

In nucleotides, the CDR3 is TGTGCCAGCAGCCAAGTAATAGGGATTGATCAGCCCCAGCATTTT. Amino acids: CASSQVIGIDQPQHF. The chain joins TRBV4-2 to TRBJ1-5; D gene ambiguous. V was shortened by 1 base and J by 5 bases, with 12 bases between the two germline ends. The V gene's germline CDR1 is LGHNA and CDR2 YNFKEQ. The CDR3 loop spans 15 amino acids.

V usage is TRBV3-1 and J usage is TRBJ2-1; 15 bases match TRBD2. V was clipped by 4 bases and J by 0 bases; unmatched bases: 4. Germline V lookup: CDR1 LGHDT, CDR2 YNNKEL (reference sequence). CDR3 length: 18 amino acids. CDR3 residues: CASSLGLAGGLSYNEQFF. Here the CDR3 DNA reads TGTGCCAGCAGCCTGGGACTAGCGGGGGGCCTCTCCTACAATGAGCAGTTCTTC.

The gene calls are TRBV19 and TRBJ1-1, with D possibly matching TRBD1 (6 bases). The CDR3 is made up of 13 amino acids. V lost 8 bases and J lost 9, with 19 bases in between. CDR1 LNHDA and CDR2 SQIVND come from the germline V gene (reference sequence). The CDR3 DNA reads TGTGCCAGTTCCAGGGGTCTGAATGCTAAAGCTTTCTTT. This sequence encodes CASSRGLNAKAFF. Full variable domain (rest looked up from reference TRBV19 and TRBJ1-1): DGGITQSPKYLFRKEGQNVTLSCEQNLNHDAMYWYRQDPGQGLRLIYYSQIVNDFQKGDIAEGYSVSREKKESFPLTVTSAQKNPTAFYLCASSRGLNAKAFFGQGTRLTVV.

This clonotype was counted only a few times. CDR3 protein: CASSSQGARVYGYTF. CDR3 nucleotides: TGTGCCAGCAGCTCGCAGGGGGCGCGAGTCTATGGCTACACCTTC. J is TRBJ1-2 and V is TRBV7-2; 8 bases are shared with TRBD1. Germline V CDR1 and CDR2: SGHTA, FQGNSA. The CDR3 totals 15 residues. V lost 4 bases and J lost 4; bases outside the gene matches: 8.

The chain is built from TRBV20-1 and TRBJ2-7, with a weak D call TRBD1 (6 bases). Trimming cost V 0 bases and J 7 bases, with 19 bases left between them. This CDR3 is built from 15 residues. Looked up from germline, CDR1 is DFQATT and CDR2 is SNEGSKA (reference sequence). The CDR3 sequence is CSARDRAGVGIEQYF. CDR3 DNA: TGCAGTGCTAGAGATCGGGCAGGGGTCGGTATTGAGCAGTACTTC.

The chain is built from TRBV24-1 and TRBJ2-1; possibly TRBD2 for D (5 bases). The CDR3 spans 16 residues. Germline V lookup: CDR1 KGHDR, CDR2 SFDVKD. V was trimmed by 3 bases and J by 2 bases, leaving 13 bases between them. The CDR3 here is CATSDPLLRAYNEQFF. In DNA, the CDR3 is TGTGCCACCAGTGATCCCCTTTTGAGGGCCTACAATGAGCAGTTCTTC.

This rearrangement joins TRBV5-1 to TRBJ2-5; D might be TRBD2 (5 bases). V was pared by 3 bases and J by 5 bases, with 14 bases between. The CDR3 has 14 amino acids. Germline V gene sequence: CDR1 SGHRS, CDR2 YFSETQ. The CDR3 bases are TGCGCCAGCAGCTACGAAAGATCGGGGGAGACCCAGTACTTC. Its protein product is CASSYERSGETQYF.